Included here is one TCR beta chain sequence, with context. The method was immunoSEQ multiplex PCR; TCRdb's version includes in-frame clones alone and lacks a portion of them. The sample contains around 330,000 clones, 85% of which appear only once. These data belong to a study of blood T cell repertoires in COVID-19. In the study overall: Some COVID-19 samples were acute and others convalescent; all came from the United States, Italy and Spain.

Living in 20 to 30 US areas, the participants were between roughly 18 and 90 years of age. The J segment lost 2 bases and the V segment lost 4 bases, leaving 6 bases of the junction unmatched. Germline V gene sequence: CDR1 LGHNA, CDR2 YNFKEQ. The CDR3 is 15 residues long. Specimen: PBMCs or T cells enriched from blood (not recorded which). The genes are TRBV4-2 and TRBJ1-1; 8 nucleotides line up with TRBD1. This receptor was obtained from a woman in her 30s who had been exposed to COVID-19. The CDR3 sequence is CASSRPGQVNTEAFF. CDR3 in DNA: TGTGCCAGCAGCCGGCCGGGACAGGTAAACACTGAAGCTTTCTTT.